A selection of T cell receptor beta chains follows, all from one sample in a study of CD8+CD57+ T cells in acquired aplastic anemia. TCRdb re-analysed the reads in MiXCR, keeping a single row per CDR3 protein. The sample yields under 200,000 distinct CDR3 sequences, 48% seen once. Sequenced material: sorted CD4+, CD8+, or CD8+CD57+ T cells (not recorded which) from PBMCs. The receptor source for this set is a human donor with aplastic anemia. The CDR3 runs from the conserved cysteine through the conserved F or W. D genes are given only for firm matches. The listing skips clone size in some rows; elsewhere it reads once, few, many or a size class.

J: TRBJ2-3
size: many
D: .
V: TRBV9
CDR3: CASSVTQTPNTQYF
DNA: TGTGCCAGCAGCGTAACTCAGACGCCCAATACGCAGTATTTT

J: TRBJ1-2
size: few
D: .
V: TRBV28
CDR3: CASSYPTGLSGGYTF
DNA: TGTGCCAGCAGTTATCCGACAGGCCTGAGTGGTGGCTACACCTTC

J: TRBJ1-5
size: .
D: TRBD1
V: TRBV12-3/TRBV12-4
CDR3: CASNLDRVGQPQHF
DNA: TGTGCCAGCAATCTGGACAGGGTTGGTCAGCCCCAGCATTTT

J: TRBJ1-1
size: few
D: TRBD1
V: TRBV2
CDR3: CASGWTGGRNTEAFF
DNA: TGTGCCAGCGGATGGACAGGGGGCCGGAACACTGAAGCTTTCTTT

J: TRBJ1-4
size: few
D: TRBD1
V: TRBV15
CDR3: CATSRDLGTGSGKLFF
DNA: TGTGCCACCAGTAGAGACCTCGGGACAGGGAGTGGAAAACTGTTTTTT

J: TRBJ1-1
size: many
D: .
V: TRBV7-9
CDR3: CASSRGLLEAFF
DNA: TGTGCCAGCAGCCGCGGACTTTTAGAAGCTTTCTTT

J: TRBJ1-1
size: few
D: .
V: TRBV9
CDR3: CASSAELAVVGSAFF
DNA: TGTGCCAGCAGCGCCGAGTTGGCCGTTGTGGGTTCAGCTTTCTTT

J: TRBJ1-5
size: .
D: .
V: TRBV5-1
CDR3: CASSLEGRASQPQHF
DNA: TGCGCCAGCAGCTTGGAAGGCAGGGCAAGTCAGCCCCAGCATTTT

J: TRBJ1-3
size: many
D: .
V: TRBV7-8
CDR3: CASSQGASSGNTIYF
DNA: TGTGCCAGCAGCCAAGGGGCTAGCTCTGGAAACACCATATATTTT

J: TRBJ2-1
size: .
D: TRBD1
V: TRBV11-2
CDR3: CASSFRTGVDNEQFF
DNA: TGTGCCAGCAGCTTCAGGACAGGGGTTGACAATGAGCAGTTCTTC

J: TRBJ2-1
size: many
D: TRBD2
V: TRBV19
CDR3: CASSRLAVNNEQFF
DNA: TGTGCCAGTAGTCGACTAGCGGTGAACAATGAGCAGTTCTTC

J: TRBJ2-7
size: .
D: TRBD1
V: TRBV7-2
CDR3: CASSLGTGLDEQYF
DNA: TGTGCTAGCAGCTTAGGGACAGGGCTCGACGAGCAGTACTTC

J: TRBJ1-5
size: .
D: TRBD1
V: TRBV20-1
CDR3: CSATDRVRGNQPQHF
DNA: TGCAGTGCAACGGACAGGGTCAGAGGCAATCAGCCCCAGCATTTT

J: TRBJ1-6
size: many
D: .
V: TRBV6-6
CDR3: CASSYSGKMSPLHF
DNA: TGTGCCAGCAGTTACTCTGGCAAGATGTCACCCCTCCACTTT

J: TRBJ2-7
size: .
D: TRBD1
V: TRBV5-1
CDR3: CASSTNRGSEYEQYF
DNA: TGCGCCAGCAGCACCAACAGGGGGTCGGAGTACGAGCAGTACTTC

J: TRBJ2-5
size: .
D: TRBD2
V: TRBV7-3
CDR3: CASSGTGGEEETQYF
DNA: TGTGCCAGCAGCGGCACGGGGGGAGAGGAAGAGACCCAGTACTTC

J: TRBJ1-2
size: .
D: .
V: TRBV10-3
CDR3: CAISESTEHYGYTF
DNA: TGTGCCATCAGTGAGTCGACGGAACACTATGGCTACACCTTC

J: TRBJ2-2
size: many
D: .
V: TRBV12-3/TRBV12-4
CDR3: CASSFDGELFF
DNA: TGTGCCAGCAGTTTCGACGGGGAGCTGTTTTTT

J: TRBJ1-1
size: few
D: .
V: TRBV28
CDR3: CASSLLGTEAFF
DNA: TGTGCCAGCAGTTTGTTGGGGACTGAAGCTTTCTTT

J: TRBJ2-3
size: .
D: .
V: TRBV6-1
CDR3: CASSETRLGQWDTQYF
DNA: TGTGCCAGCAGTGAAACGAGGCTAGGACAGTGGGATACGCAGTATTTT

J: TRBJ2-1
size: many
D: .
V: TRBV19
CDR3: CASAMEGVLTYNEQFF
DNA: TGTGCCAGTGCAATGGAAGGGGTCCTAACCTACAATGAGCAGTTCTTC

J: TRBJ2-3
size: many
D: .
V: TRBV29-1
CDR3: CSVGTTHTDTQYF
DNA: TGCAGCGTTGGGACTACCCACACAGATACGCAGTATTTT

J: TRBJ1-6
size: once
D: .
V: TRBV7-9
CDR3: CASQDGENSPLHF
DNA: TGTGCCAGCCAAGACGGAGAAAATTCACCCCTCCACTTT

J: TRBJ1-5
size: once
D: .
V: TRBV2
CDR3: CASRQERNSNQPQHF
DNA: TGTGCCAGCAGACAGGAAAGGAATAGCAATCAGCCCCAGCATTTT

J: TRBJ2-5
size: .
D: .
V: TRBV4-1
CDR3: CASSQGFSQETQYF
DNA: TGCGCCAGCAGCCAAGGGTTCAGCCAAGAGACCCAGTACTTC

J: TRBJ2-1
size: .
D: TRBD2
V: TRBV11-1
CDR3: CASSLASGGSNEQFF
DNA: TGTGCCAGCAGCTTGGCTAGCGGGGGGTCTAATGAGCAGTTCTTC

J: TRBJ1-1
size: many
D: .
V: TRBV20-1
CDR3: CSGEEGIGTEAFF
DNA: TGCAGTGGGGAGGAAGGGATTGGCACTGAAGCTTTCTTT

J: TRBJ2-7
size: many
D: .
V: TRBV15
CDR3: CATSRERASDSYEQYF
DNA: TGTGCCACCAGCAGGGAACGGGCTAGCGACTCCTACGAGCAGTACTTC

J: TRBJ1-1
size: .
D: .
V: TRBV5-4
CDR3: CASRYWEGRKAFF
DNA: TGTGCCAGCAGGTATTGGGAGGGGAGAAAAGCTTTCTTT

J: TRBJ2-7
size: many
D: .
V: TRBV20-1
CDR3: CSAITGDSYEQYF
DNA: TGCAGTGCTATTACCGGTGACTCCTACGAGCAGTACTTC

J: TRBJ2-7
size: .
D: .
V: TRBV10-3
CDR3: CAISERTGFYEQYF
DNA: TGTGCCATCAGTGAGCGGACGGGATTCTACGAGCAGTACTTC